This T cell receptor beta chain was documented in a study of T cell responses to AZD1222 COVID-19 vaccine. Trimming took 5 bases from V and 2 from J, leaving 9 bases between them. CDR1 is MNHNY, CDR2 SVGAGI, per germline (reference sequence). CDR3 length equals 13 residues. Sequencing used immunoSEQ multiplex PCR; TCRdb keeps in-frame clones, though not all of them. The sample holds about 120,000 clones, about nine tenths seen once. This clonotype was sampled from an adult in good health. The chain is built from TRBV6-6 and TRBJ1-1, with no clear D. Source: peripheral blood, taken on day 0 of AZD1222 vaccination. The CDR3 DNA sequence: TGTGCCAGCAGTCATCGGCAAAACACTGAAGCTTTCTTT. This codes for CASSHRQNTEAFF.